This T cell receptor beta chain was sequenced for a study of graft-versus-host responses after intestinal transplantation. Study background: Multivisceral, liver-intestinal, or isolated intestinal transplants were received by the recipients. Notes on the study in general: The study associated peak circulating GvH clone levels with early post-transplant HvG declines. GvH clones turned up in recipient marrow; some had shown up first in ileum or blood. High graft-versus-host to host-versus-graft clonal ratios were seen in allografts of patients with graft-donor T cell macrochimerism.

In regard to this clone: Its antigen is not identified.

Germline CDR1 is MNHEY and CDR2 is SVGAGI. CDR3 length: 14 amino acids. The germline V and J ends were trimmed by 8 bases and 3 bases, with 16 bases remaining between them. Repertoires were generated with immunoSEQ multiplex PCR, while TCRdb's copy carries only in-frame clones and drops some. This sample has about 30,000 clones; around 90% occur once, and the top ten carry 11%. This chain joins TRBV6-5 and TRBJ1-1, with D tentatively TRBD1 (6 bases). The input for sequencing was PBMCs, taken about 430 days after intestinal transplantation. The TCR comes from a human patient who received an intestinal transplant, so some T cells may come from the graft donor. The DNA for the CDR3 is TGTGCCAGCTTAGGGGGGGCGGTCGACACTGAAGCTTTCTTT. It yields the protein CASLGGAVDTEAFF.